This T cell receptor beta chain was sequenced during a study of T cell repertoires in cytomegalovirus infection (dated by TCRdb to about 2019). Regarding the study in general: Donor HLA type was relevant to the analysis, because carriage of CMV infection together with the matching HLA type was indicated by public TCR beta signatures. Overall study outcomes, separate from this receptor: In both this cohort and an independent cohort of some 370 donors, the cumulative frequency of public TCR beta family members distinguished carriers of CMV infection plus the relevant HLA type. The ex vivo response was dominated by HLA-C-restricted CMV-specific TCR beta clonotypes, and the single most frequent clonotype in two of eight donors was supplied by these HLA-C-restricted clonotypes.

Details on this clonotype: Its antigen specificity is not known. Per-nucleotide qualities are absent, and no much larger clonotype sits a single base away.

The germline V gene yields MNHNS for CDR1 and SASEGT for CDR2. The CDR3 goes from the cysteine to the phenylalanine over 12 residues. Of the read, only the CDR3 DNA is kept; its 36 bases are in frame from base 1. Compared with germline, V lacks 6 bases and J lacks 3 bases; bases without a gene match: 2. Sequenced on an Illumina HiSeq 1500. The raw public data were reprocessed by TCRdb itself: fastp quality trimming at Q25, MiXCR clonotype calling, in-frame beta chains only. Rows are combined by CDR3 protein, so each entry shows the most common genes and DNA. Present in this sample are 200,000 to 300,000 distinct CDR3 sequences, approximately 9% of which were seen just once. In total, the top ten clones hold roughly 16% of the sample.

In this chain, TRBV6-1 is recombined with TRBJ2-7; TRBD1 fits 7 bases in the junction. The sequencing sample was made of PBMCs. The TCR originated in a human donor in good health (CMV status not recorded). Some clones in this sample may be carry-over from other donors' samples. The CDR3 region: CASRGQVYEQYF. The sequenced DNA is TGTGCCAGCAGAGGACAGGTCTACGAGCAGTACTTC.